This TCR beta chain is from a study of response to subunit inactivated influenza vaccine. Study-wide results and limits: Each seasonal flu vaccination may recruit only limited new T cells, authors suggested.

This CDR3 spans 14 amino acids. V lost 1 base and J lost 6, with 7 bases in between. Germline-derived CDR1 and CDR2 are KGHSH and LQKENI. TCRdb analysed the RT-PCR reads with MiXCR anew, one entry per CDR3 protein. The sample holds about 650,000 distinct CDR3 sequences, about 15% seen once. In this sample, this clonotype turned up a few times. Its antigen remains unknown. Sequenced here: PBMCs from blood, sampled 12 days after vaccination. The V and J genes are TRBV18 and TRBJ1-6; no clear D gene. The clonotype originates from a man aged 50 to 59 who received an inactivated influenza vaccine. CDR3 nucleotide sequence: TGTGCCAGCTCACCACGGAGGACTAATTCACCCCTCCACTTT. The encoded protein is CASSPRRTNSPLHF.